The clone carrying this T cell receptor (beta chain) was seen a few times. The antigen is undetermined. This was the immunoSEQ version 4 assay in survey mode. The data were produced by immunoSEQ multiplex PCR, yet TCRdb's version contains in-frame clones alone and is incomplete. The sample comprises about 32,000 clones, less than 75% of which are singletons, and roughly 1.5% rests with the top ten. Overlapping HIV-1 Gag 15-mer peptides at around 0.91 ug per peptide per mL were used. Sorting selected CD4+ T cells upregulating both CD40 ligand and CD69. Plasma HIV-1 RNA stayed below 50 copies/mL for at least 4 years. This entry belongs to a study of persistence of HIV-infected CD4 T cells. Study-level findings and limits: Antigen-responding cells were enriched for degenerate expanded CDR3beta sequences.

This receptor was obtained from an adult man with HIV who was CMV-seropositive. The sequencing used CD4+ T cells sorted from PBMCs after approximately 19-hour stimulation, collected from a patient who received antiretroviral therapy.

CDR3 sequence (DNA): TGTGCCAGCATGGGGACGGGGGGGCATGGCACAGATACGCAGTATTTT. Translated: CASMGTGGHGTDTQYF. The chain has TRBV6-6 and TRBJ2-3; 8 bases fit TRBD2. Germline-derived CDR1 and CDR2 are MNHNY and SVGAGI (reference sequence). This CDR3 spans 16 amino acids. Trimming at V came to 7 bases and at J to 1 base, leaving 10 bases not matched to a gene.